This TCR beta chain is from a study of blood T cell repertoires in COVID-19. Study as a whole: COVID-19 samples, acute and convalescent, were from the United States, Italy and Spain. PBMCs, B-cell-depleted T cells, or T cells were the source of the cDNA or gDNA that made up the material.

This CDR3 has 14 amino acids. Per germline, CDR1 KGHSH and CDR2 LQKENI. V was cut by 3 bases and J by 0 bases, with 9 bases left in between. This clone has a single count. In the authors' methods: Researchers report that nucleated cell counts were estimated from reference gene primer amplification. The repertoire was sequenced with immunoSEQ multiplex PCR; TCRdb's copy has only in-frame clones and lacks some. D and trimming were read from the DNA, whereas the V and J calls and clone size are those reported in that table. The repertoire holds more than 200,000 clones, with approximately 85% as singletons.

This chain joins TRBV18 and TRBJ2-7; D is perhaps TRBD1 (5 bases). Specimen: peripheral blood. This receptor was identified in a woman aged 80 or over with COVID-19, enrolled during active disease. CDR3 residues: CASSPLTDSYEQYF. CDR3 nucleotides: TGTGCCAGCTCACCCCTGACAGACTCCTACGAGCAGTACTTC. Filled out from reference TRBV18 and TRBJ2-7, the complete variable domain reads NAGVMQNPRHLVRRRGQEARLRCSPMKGHSHVYWYRQLPEEGLKFMVYLQKENIIDESGMPKERFSAEFPKEGPSILRIQQVVRGDSAAYFCASSPLTDSYEQYFGPGTRLTVT.